The clone carrying this TCR beta chain has a count of ten or more. Participants, patients aged 18 to 65, had newly diagnosed hyperthyroidism with a duration under 2 months. Orbital computed tomography and thyroid ultrasound, together with serum TRAb and thyroxine and clinical symptoms, were used for diagnoses. The entry originates in a study of T cells in Graves' hyperthyroidism and ophthalmopathy. From RNA transcripts, TCR beta CDR3 regions were amplified. Initially, a first-round RT-PCR of the TCR CDR3 employed the HTBI primer set. TCRdb fed the multiplex PCR reads into MiXCR, producing one record per CDR3 protein. Among some 550,000 distinct CDR3 sequences, about a fifth were seen once, and the ten largest hold around 27%. The CDR3 is 13 residues long. Between the trimmed V and J ends, which lost 9 bases and 6 bases, there was a span of 18 bases. Germline CDR1 is LNHDA and CDR2 is SQIVND (reference sequence).

V usage is TRBV19 and J usage is TRBJ2-7; maybe TRBD2 (5 bases). This sequence was found in a man aged 18 to 30 with Graves' hyperthyroidism. The specimen sequenced was blood. CDR3 sequence reads: CASGEARGTEQYF. CDR3 coding DNA: TGTGCCAGCGGGGAAGCCAGAGGAACCGAGCAGTACTTC.